The 32 T cell receptor beta chains below come from one sample, sequenced in a study of T cell repertoires in cytomegalovirus infection. MiXCR, applied by TCRdb to the reads, yields one record per CDR3 protein. The sample includes nearly 650,000 distinct CDR3 sequences, approximately 24% of them seen just once. Sequencing was performed on CD8+ T cells from PBMCs. These receptors were obtained from a human donor in good health (CMV status not recorded). Some clones in this sample may be carry-over from other donors' samples.

As concerns this clonotype: A much larger clone differs from this one at a single base, so this may be a read error. This chain connects TRBV7-6 to TRBJ2-2, with a weak D call TRBD1 (5 bases). Germline V lookup: CDR1 SGHVS, CDR2 FNYEAQ. The CDR3 consists of 15 residues. DNA for the CDR3: TGTGTCAGCAGCTTAGATTTACAGGCGACCGGGGAGCTGTTTTTT. This translates into CVSSLDLQATGELFF.

With regard to this clonotype: It may be a read error: a sequence one base away is much more abundant. The chain recombines TRBV9 with TRBJ1-5, with a tentative D call TRBD1 (6 bases). Looked up from germline, CDR1 is SGDLS and CDR2 is YYNGEE. The CDR3 spans 15 residues. V lost 4 bases to trimming and J lost 0 bases, with 11 bases between them. The CDR3: CASSPRGNSNQPQHF. The CDR3 DNA reads TGTGCCAGCAGCCCGAGGGGGAATAGCAATCAGCCCCAGCATTTT.

This chain joins TRBV19 and TRBJ1-2; D remains ambiguous. CDR1 and CDR2 from the germline V gene are LNHDA and SQIVND (reference sequence). This CDR3 contains 15 residues. With 3 bases removed from V and 4 bases from J, the gap between germline ends came to 15 bases. The CDR3 region is CASSIIKDSRYGYTF. Here the CDR3 DNA reads TGTGCCAGTAGTATCATTAAAGATTCACGCTATGGCTACACCTTC. Full variable domain (rest looked up from reference TRBV19 and TRBJ1-2): DGGITQSPKYLFRKEGQNVTLSCEQNLNHDAMYWYRQDPGQGLRLIYYSQIVNDFQKGDIAEGYSVSREKKESFPLTVTSAQKNPTAFYLCASSIIKDSRYGYTFGSGTRLTVV.

This clonotype occurred a few times. The chain carries TRBV5-4 and TRBJ1-1; 7 nucleotides agree with TRBD1. Germline V lookup: CDR1 SGHNT, CDR2 YYREEE (reference sequence). The CDR3 runs to 15 residues. J was trimmed by 5 bases and V by 0 bases; bases with no gene match: 7. CDR3 residues: CASSLERQGKTEAFF. CDR3 nucleotide sequence: TGTGCCAGCAGCTTGGAGAGACAGGGAAAGACTGAAGCTTTCTTT.

As regards this clonotype: Its ends do not fully match the called genes, so a read error is possible. This chain connects TRBV7-4 to TRBJ2-1; D possibly corresponds to TRBD1 (6 bases). Germline-derived CDR1 and CDR2 are SGHVT and SQSDAQ. CDR3 size: 15 residues. CDR3 protein: CATSPQGSGDNEQFF. DNA for the CDR3: TGTGCCACCAGCCCTCAGGGGAGTGGTGACAATGAGCAGTTCTTC.

This clonotype came up a few times. The V and J genes are TRBV10-1 and TRBJ1-1, with D hard to call. Trimming left V 8 bases short and J 4 bases short, with 14 bases between. Germline assignment: CDR1 WNHNN and CDR2 SYGVQD (reference sequence). The CDR3 runs 13 residues. CDR3 amino acids: CASRHRESTEAFF. The CDR3 DNA follows: TGCGCCAGCCGCCATAGGGAGAGCACTGAAGCTTTCTTT.

This chain uses TRBV7-9 with TRBJ1-1; D is uncertain. Trimming shortened V by 6 bases and J by 7 bases, and 9 bases separated the two germline ends. This CDR3 comprises 11 residues. Germline CDR1 SEHNR, CDR2 FQNEAQ (reference sequence). CDR3 loop: CASRLGVEAFF. CDR3 sequence (DNA): TGTGCCAGCAGACTAGGAGTTGAAGCTTTCTTT.

In this sample, this clonotype turned up a few times. The chain is built from TRBV6-2 or TRBV6-3 and TRBJ2-1, with 10 bases fitting TRBD1. Unmatched junction bases numbered 7, after V lost 6 bases and J lost 5 bases. This CDR3 is 15 amino acids long. Germline V CDR1 and CDR2: MNHEY, SVGEGT. CDR3 DNA sequence: TGTGCCAGCAGATCCCCGGGACAGGGGAACAATGAGCAGTTCTTC. It specifies CASRSPGQGNNEQFF.

This clonotype has ten or more counts. The CDR3 nucleotides are TGTGCCAGCAGTTCAGCGGGGGACTACAATGAGCAGTTCTTC. Its translation: CASSSAGDYNEQFF. This sequence joins TRBV28 and TRBJ2-1; the match to TRBD2 covers 8 bases. The CDR3 spans 14 residues. Trimming took 4 bases from V and 3 from J; bases not matched to a gene: 2. In germline, CDR1 is MDHEN, CDR2 SYDVKM.

V and J are TRBV20-1 and TRBJ1-4; TRBD1 aligns across 7 bases. CDR1 DFQATT and CDR2 SNEGSKA come from the germline V gene (reference sequence). After removal of 0 bases from V and 8 bases from J, the junction contained 12 bases not matched to a gene. This CDR3 has 16 residues. The CDR3 reads CSAREEIDREGEKLFF. CDR3 nucleotide sequence: TGCAGTGCTAGAGAAGAAATCGACAGGGAAGGCGAAAAACTGTTTTTT.

This clonotype was picked up many times. This chain joins TRBV7-2 and TRBJ1-3; D gene ambiguous. From germline, CDR1 is SGHTA and CDR2 FQGNSA. This CDR3 region has 15 residues. V lost 5 bases to trimming and J lost 3 bases, with 14 bases between them. In DNA form, the CDR3 reads TGTGCCAGCAGCCTGGGAGCCGCGGATGGAAACACCATATATTTT. Translating gives CASSLGAADGNTIYF.

The V gene is TRBV6-2 or TRBV6-3, the J gene TRBJ2-2; D might be TRBD1 or TRBD2, each matching 5 bases. CDR1 is MNHEY and CDR2 is SVGEGT in the germline V gene. The CDR3 is made up of 14 amino acids. Trimming took 6 bases from V and 9 from J, leaving 17 bases between them. CDR3 region: CASRGDVSSRELFF. CDR3 sequence (DNA): TGTGCCAGCAGGGGGGATGTCTCGAGCCGGGAGCTGTTTTTT.

This clonotype was seen a handful of times. The chain uses TRBV7-4 and TRBJ2-3, with 7 bases matching TRBD2. The CDR3 is 15 residues long. Germline-derived CDR1 and CDR2 are SGHVT and SQSDAQ. Trimming took 2 bases from V and 0 from J; bases not matched to a gene: 2. CDR3 sequence: CASSLQGGSTDTQYF. The CDR3 DNA follows: TGTGCCAGCAGCTTACAGGGAGGGAGCACAGATACGCAGTATTTT. The complete variable domain, with remaining parts taken from reference TRBV7-4 and TRBJ2-3, reads GAGVSQSPRYKVAKRGRDVALRCDSISGHVTLYWYRQTLGQGSEVLTYSQSDAQRDKSGRPSGRFSAERPERSVSTLKIQRTEQGDSAVYLCASSLQGGSTDTQYFGPGTRLTVL.

This clonotype occurred a few times. The chain uses TRBV10-3 and TRBJ2-1, with 7 bases matching TRBD2. Germline CDR1 is ENHRY and CDR2 is SYGVKD. The V segment lost 4 bases and the J segment 2 bases; nucleotides outside the gene matches: 14. There are 18 residues in the CDR3. DNA of the CDR3: TGTGCCATCAGTGGTCCGCCCGGGACTACTCGTGCCTACAATGAGCAGTTCTTC. Its protein product is CAISGPPGTTRAYNEQFF.

The rearrangement joins TRBV7-4 to TRBJ1-5, with D possibly being TRBD1 (5 bases). The germline V gene encodes CDR1 SGHVT and CDR2 SQSDAQ. CDR3 size: 14 residues. The germline V and J ends were trimmed by 4 bases and 10 bases, with 17 bases remaining between them. The DNA for the CDR3 is TGTGCCAGCAGCTCAGCGGGGGTCGCTCACCCCCAGCATTTT. Translating it yields CASSSAGVAHPQHF.

The chain joins TRBV19 to TRBJ2-1; no clear D gene. The CDR3 contains 14 residues. The V end lost 4 bases, the J end lost 9 bases, and 16 bases lay between the germline ends. In germline, CDR1 is LNHDA, CDR2 SQIVND (reference sequence). Here the CDR3 DNA reads TGTGCCAGTAGTACCCTAAGTCCATCAATTGAGCAGTTCTTC. Protein: CASSTLSPSIEQFF.

This sequence joins TRBV2 and TRBJ1-1; TRBD1 might be the D (5 bases). This CDR3 region has 16 residues. The germline V and J ends were trimmed by 8 bases and 4 bases, with 23 bases remaining between them. Germline V CDR1 and CDR2: SNHLY, FYNNEI. The CDR3 region has the DNA TGTGCCAGCGACGGTAGGGGCCAAGATGGAGGCACTGAAGCTTTCTTT. Amino acid sequence: CASDGRGQDGGTEAFF.

This clonotype was seen at least ten times. The CDR3 DNA sequence: TGTGCCAGCAGGTCTGGGGGAGATACGCAGTATTTT. Its protein is CASRSGGDTQYF. This chain connects TRBV28 to TRBJ2-3; D possibly matches TRBD1 or TRBD2 (5 bases each). In germline, CDR1 is MDHEN, CDR2 SYDVKM. The CDR3 sequence is 12 residues long. Trimming shortened V by 6 bases and J by 5 bases, and 9 bases separated the two germline ends.

This clonotype appeared many times. This rearrangement joins TRBV7-6 to TRBJ1-1, with a tentative D call TRBD1 (5 bases). The CDR3 extends over 15 amino acids. Looked up from germline, CDR1 is SGHVS and CDR2 is FNYEAQ. The germline V and J ends were trimmed by 1 base and 0 bases, with 9 bases remaining between them. CDR3 DNA: TGTGCCAGCAGCTTAGGCGCAGGGTTGAACACTGAAGCTTTCTTT. As protein: CASSLGAGLNTEAFF. The variable domain in full, completed from reference TRBV7-6 and TRBJ1-1, reads GAGVSQSPRYKVTKRGQDVALRCDPISGHVSLYWYRQALGQGPEFLTYFNYEAQQDKSGLPNDRFSAERPEGSISTLTIQRTEQRDSAMYRCASSLGAGLNTEAFFGQGTRLTVV.

Here the CDR3 DNA reads TGTGCCAGCAGCTTACGAGAAGAGGGGGCTTTCTTT. It encodes CASSLREEGAFF. The gene calls are TRBV13 and TRBJ1-1; D perhaps matches TRBD1 (5 bases). Germline V gives CDR1 PRHDT, CDR2 FYEKMQ (reference sequence). This CDR3 region has 12 residues. The V end was cut by 2 bases, the J end by 11 bases, with 12 bases between.

The J gene is TRBJ2-3, the V gene TRBV2; tentative D call: TRBD2 (7 bases). The V gene's germline CDR1 is SNHLY and CDR2 FYNNEI. There are 13 residues in the CDR3. V was cut by 8 bases and J by 2 bases, with 11 bases left in between. The CDR3: CASWGGHTDTQYF. The DNA for the CDR3 is TGTGCCAGCTGGGGGGGCCACACAGATACGCAGTATTTT.

About this clonotype itself: One end of the junction does not line up with germline, which may come from a read error. This chain links TRBV6-6 with TRBJ1-2; 10 positions agree with TRBD1. Germline V gives CDR1 MNHNY, CDR2 SVGAGI (reference sequence). This CDR3 has 15 amino acids. The CDR3 spells CAGSTTGGGVIGYTF. The DNA for the CDR3 is TGTGCCGGCAGTACGACAGGGGGCGGCGTCATCGGCTACACCTTC.

This clonotype was detected ten times or more. This chain uses TRBV7-2 with TRBJ2-3; D ambiguous. V gave up 4 bases and J gave up 2 bases, with 10 bases separating them. The CDR3 extends over 14 amino acids. Germline V lookup: CDR1 SGHTA, CDR2 FQGNSA. CDR3 nucleotide sequence: TGTGCCAGCAGCTATGGGATGTACACAGATACGCAGTATTTT. This translates into CASSYGMYTDTQYF.

The V gene is TRBV14, the J gene TRBJ1-2; a possible D gene is TRBD1 (6 bases). The CDR3 consists of 16 residues. The germline V and J ends were trimmed by 1 base and 0 bases, with 12 bases remaining between them. Germline CDR1 is SGHDN and CDR2 is FVKESK. This chain's CDR3 is CASSQGGKGANYGYTF. CDR3 in DNA: TGTGCCAGCAGCCAAGGAGGAAAGGGGGCTAACTATGGCTACACCTTC.

Comments on this clonotype: An end of the junction does not agree with germline; a read error may underlie this. This chain uses TRBV7-4 with TRBJ2-1; TRBD1 is a possible D gene (5 bases). Germline CDR1 and CDR2: SGHVT and SQSDAQ. The CDR3 has 14 residues. The CDR3: CVSRAQASYNEQFF. In DNA form, the CDR3 reads TGTGTCAGCAGGGCGCAAGCTTCCTACAATGAGCAGTTCTTC. The variable domain in full, with the rest retrieved from reference TRBV7-4 and TRBJ2-1, is GAGVSQSPRYKVAKRGRDVALRCDSISGHVTLYWYRQTLGQGSEVLTYSQSDAQRDKSGRPSGRFSAERPERSVSTLKIQRTEQGDSAVYLCVSRAQASYNEQFFGPGTRLTVL.

This clonotype was seen only a few times. CDR3 nucleotides: TGTGCCAGCAGTTTACCCTACCCGGAGACCCAGTACTTC. It translates to CASSLPYPETQYF. The V and J genes are TRBV28 and TRBJ2-5; D unresolved. The germline V and J ends were trimmed by 2 bases and 5 bases, with 9 bases remaining between them. The germline V gene encodes CDR1 MDHEN and CDR2 SYDVKM. The CDR3 contains 13 residues.

The chain is built from TRBV29-1 and TRBJ2-3; 8 nucleotides agree with TRBD1. CDR1 and CDR2 from the germline V gene are SQVTM and ANQGSEA. The CDR3 spans 17 residues. V lost 0 bases, J lost 0 bases, and 8 bases stayed unmatched. CDR3: CSVEDGRTGSSTDTQYF. CDR3 nucleotide sequence: TGCAGCGTTGAAGATGGACGGACAGGGAGTAGCACAGATACGCAGTATTTT.

The gene calls are TRBV6-6 and TRBJ2-4; D is perhaps TRBD1 or TRBD2 (5 bases each). Trimming removed 2 bases at V and 12 bases at J, with 8 bases between. Germline values: CDR1 MNHNY, CDR2 SVGAGI (reference sequence). The CDR3 sequence is 11 residues long. For the CDR3, the DNA is TGTGCCAGCAGTTACCCGGGGCCTCAGTACTTC. This translates into CASSYPGPQYF.

This clonotype was counted a few times. The rearrangement joins TRBV7-6 to TRBJ2-7; no reliable D call. This CDR3 contains 15 residues. CDR1 is SGHVS, CDR2 FNYEAQ, per germline. Trimming cost V 5 bases and J 4 bases, with 18 bases left between them. CDR3 bases: TGTGCCAGCAGCCCCGTTCGTGGGGTTCAATACGAGCAGTACTTC. It translates to CASSPVRGVQYEQYF.

The chain joins TRBV6-5 to TRBJ2-1; 10 bases match TRBD2. This CDR3 is built from 16 residues. Trimming at V came to 2 bases and at J to 7 bases, leaving 8 bases not matched to a gene. CDR1 is MNHEY and CDR2 is SVGAGI in the germline V gene. The DNA of the CDR3 is TGTGCCAGCAGTTACATACTAGCGGGGACGAAAAATGAGCAGTTCTTC. Residues: CASSYILAGTKNEQFF.

The chain links TRBV20-1 to TRBJ2-3; D might be TRBD1 (5 bases). The CDR3 length is 14 residues. Between the trimmed V and J ends, which lost 0 bases and 3 bases, there was a span of 10 bases. Germline assignment: CDR1 DFQATT and CDR2 SNEGSKA (reference sequence). The CDR3 loop reads CSAREGRVTDTQYF. CDR3 DNA: TGCAGTGCTAGAGAAGGCAGGGTTACAGATACGCAGTATTTT.

The table lists this clonotype with many counts. The rearrangement links TRBV7-2 to TRBJ2-7; 9 positions agree with TRBD2. Germline V gene lookup returns CDR1 SGHTA and CDR2 FQGNSA. CDR3 length equals 14 residues. The V gene end was trimmed by 3 bases and the J gene end by 2 bases; junction bases not matched to a gene: 2. CDR3 nucleotide sequence: TGTGCCAGCAGCTTCGCGGGGGGGCCCTACGAGCAGTACTTC. The encoded protein is CASSFAGGPYEQYF.